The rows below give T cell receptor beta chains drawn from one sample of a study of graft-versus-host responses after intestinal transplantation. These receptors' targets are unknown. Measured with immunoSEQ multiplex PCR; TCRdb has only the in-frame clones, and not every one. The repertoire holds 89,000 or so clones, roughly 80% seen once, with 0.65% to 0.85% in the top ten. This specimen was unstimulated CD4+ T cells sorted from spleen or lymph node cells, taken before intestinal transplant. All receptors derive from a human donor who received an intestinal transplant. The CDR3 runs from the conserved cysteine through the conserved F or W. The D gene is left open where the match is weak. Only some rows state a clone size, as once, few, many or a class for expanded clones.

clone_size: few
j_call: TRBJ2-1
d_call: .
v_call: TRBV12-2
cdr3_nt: TGTGCAAGTCGCTTAGCGAAACTAGCAGCCTACAATGAGCAGTTCTTC
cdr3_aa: CASRLAKLAAYNEQFF

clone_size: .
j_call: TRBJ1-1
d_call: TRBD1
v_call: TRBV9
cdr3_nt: TGTGCCAGCAGCCAAGGACAGGGGGCGTATACTGAAGCTTTCTTT
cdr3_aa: CASSQGQGAYTEAFF

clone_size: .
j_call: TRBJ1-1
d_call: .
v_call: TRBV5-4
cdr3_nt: TGTGCCAGCAGCCCCTGGACATACGATAACACTGAAGCTTTCTTT
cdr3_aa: CASSPWTYDNTEAFF

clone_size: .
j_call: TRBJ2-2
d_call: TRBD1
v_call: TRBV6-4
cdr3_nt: TGTGCCAGCAGTGGACTCGGACAGGGGAACACCGGGGAGCTGTTTTTT
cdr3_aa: CASSGLGQGNTGELFF

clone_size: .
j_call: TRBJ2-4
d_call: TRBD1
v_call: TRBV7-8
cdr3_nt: TGTGCCAGCAGCAAGGACAGGGGAGGCATTCAGTACTTC
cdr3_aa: CASSKDRGGIQYF

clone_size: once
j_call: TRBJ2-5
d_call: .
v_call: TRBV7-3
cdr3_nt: TGTGCCAGCAGCTTAAACAGTCGGGAGACCCAGTACTTC
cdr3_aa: CASSLNSRETQYF

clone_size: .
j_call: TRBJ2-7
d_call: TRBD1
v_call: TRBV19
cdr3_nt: TGTGCCAGTAGAAACAGGGGGAAGGTTGGCGAGCAGTACTTC
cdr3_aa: CASRNRGKVGEQYF

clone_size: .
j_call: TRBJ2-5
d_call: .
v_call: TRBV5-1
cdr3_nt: TGCGCCAGCAGCTTAGAGGGAGTGGGAGAGACCCAGTACTTC
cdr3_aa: CASSLEGVGETQYF

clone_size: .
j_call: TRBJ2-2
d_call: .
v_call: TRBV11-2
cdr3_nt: TGTGCCAGCAGTAGTTTCAGGGGGGTAGGCGGGGAGCTGTTTTTT
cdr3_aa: CASSSFRGVGGELFF

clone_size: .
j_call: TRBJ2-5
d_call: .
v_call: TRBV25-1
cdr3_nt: TGTGCCAGCAGTGAAGGAGGGGGCGCTGAGACCCAGTACTTC
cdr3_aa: CASSEGGGAETQYF

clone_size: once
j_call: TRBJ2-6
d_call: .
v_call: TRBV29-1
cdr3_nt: TGCAGCGTTGAGCAATTAACAGGGGCCAACGTCCTGACTTTC
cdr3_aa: CSVEQLTGANVLTF

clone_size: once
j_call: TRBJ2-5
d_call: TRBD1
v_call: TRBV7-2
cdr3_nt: TGTGCCAGCAGCTGGCGGACAGGTCTACAAGAGACCCAGTACTTC
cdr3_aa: CASSWRTGLQETQYF

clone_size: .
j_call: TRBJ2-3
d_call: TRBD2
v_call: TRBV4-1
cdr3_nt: TGCGCCAGCAGCACAGCGGGGGGCCCAGATACGCAGTATTTT
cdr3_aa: CASSTAGGPDTQYF

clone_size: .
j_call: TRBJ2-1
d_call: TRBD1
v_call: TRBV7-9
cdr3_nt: TGTGCCAGCAGCTTGGGGGACAGCCTAACCGTGTTCTTC
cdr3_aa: CASSLGDSLTVFF

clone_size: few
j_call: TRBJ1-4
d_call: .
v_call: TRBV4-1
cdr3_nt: TGCGCCAGCAGCCAACCAGGGGAAGAACTGTTTTTT
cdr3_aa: CASSQPGEELFF

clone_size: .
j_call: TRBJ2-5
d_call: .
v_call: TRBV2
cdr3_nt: TGTGCCAGCAGGGCCGGTGTAGGCAGGGAGACCCAGTACTTC
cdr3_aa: CASRAGVGRETQYF

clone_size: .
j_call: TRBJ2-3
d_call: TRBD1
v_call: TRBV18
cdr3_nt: TGTGCCAGCTCGGGACAGGTGGGACTCACAGATACGCAGTATTTT
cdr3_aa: CASSGQVGLTDTQYF

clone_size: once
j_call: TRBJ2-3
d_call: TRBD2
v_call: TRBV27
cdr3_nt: TGTGCCAGCAGTTTTTGGAGCGGGGGGGCACTTAGCACAGATACGCAGTATTTT
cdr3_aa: CASSFWSGGALSTDTQYF

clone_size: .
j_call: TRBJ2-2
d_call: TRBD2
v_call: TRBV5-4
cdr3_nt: TGTGCCAGCAGCTTAGGTACTAGCGGGGTTTCGGGGACCGGGGAGCTGTTTTTT
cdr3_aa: CASSLGTSGVSGTGELFF

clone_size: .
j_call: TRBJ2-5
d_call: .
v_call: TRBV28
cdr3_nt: TGTGCCAGCAGCCGACTAGACAGGGAGGAGACCCAGTACTTC
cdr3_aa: CASSRLDREETQYF

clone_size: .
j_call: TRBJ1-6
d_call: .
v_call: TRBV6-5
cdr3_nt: TGTGCCAGCAGTTACGGGGCAGCATATTCACCCCTCCACTTT
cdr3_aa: CASSYGAAYSPLHF

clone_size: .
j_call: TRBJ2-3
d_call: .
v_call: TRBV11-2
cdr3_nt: TGTGCCAGCAGCTTAGCCCTAGGTGGTGCGCAGTATTTT
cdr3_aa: CASSLALGGAQYF

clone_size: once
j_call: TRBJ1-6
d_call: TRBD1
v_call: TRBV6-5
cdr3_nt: TGTGCCAGCGGTATGGGAACAGGGGTTAGTTCACCCCTCCACTTT
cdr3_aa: CASGMGTGVSSPLHF

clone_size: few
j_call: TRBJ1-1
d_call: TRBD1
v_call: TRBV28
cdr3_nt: TGTGCCAGCAGTCCGCCCAGGGGGTTCACTGAAGCTTTCTTT
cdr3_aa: CASSPPRGFTEAFF

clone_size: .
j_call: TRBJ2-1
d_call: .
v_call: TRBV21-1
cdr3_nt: TGTGCCAGCAAATGTACCCGGGGATCTTGGGCTTGGAATGAGCAGTTCTTC
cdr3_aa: CASKCTRGSWAWNEQFF

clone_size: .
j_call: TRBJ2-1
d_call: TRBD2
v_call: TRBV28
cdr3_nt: TGTGCCAGCAGTTTAAATGCGGGAGGTGAGCAGTTCTTC
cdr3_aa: CASSLNAGGEQFF

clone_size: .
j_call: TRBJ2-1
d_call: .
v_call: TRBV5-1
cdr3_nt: TGCGCCAGCAGCTTGGAACAGGAGACGTCCTACAATGAGCAGTTCTTC
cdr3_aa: CASSLEQETSYNEQFF

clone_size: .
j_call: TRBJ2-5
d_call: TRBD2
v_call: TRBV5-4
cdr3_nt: TGTGCCAGCAGCTTGGCTAGCGGGAGGGGGGAGACCCAGTACTTC
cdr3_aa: CASSLASGRGETQYF

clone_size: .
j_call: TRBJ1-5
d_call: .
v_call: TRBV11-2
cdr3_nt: TGTGCCAGCAGCTTAGCCCCGGGAACGGGCAATCAGCCCCAGCATTTT
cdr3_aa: CASSLAPGTGNQPQHF

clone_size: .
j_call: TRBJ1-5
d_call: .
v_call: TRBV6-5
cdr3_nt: TGTGCCAGCAGTTACGAGGGGGGGGGCGAACAGCCCCAGCATTTT
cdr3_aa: CASSYEGGGEQPQHF

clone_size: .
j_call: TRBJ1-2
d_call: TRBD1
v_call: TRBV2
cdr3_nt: TGTGCCAGCAGAAGGGACAGGGAGTATGGCTACACCTTC
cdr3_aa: CASRRDREYGYTF

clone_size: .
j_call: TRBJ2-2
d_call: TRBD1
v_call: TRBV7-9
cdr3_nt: TGTGCCAGCAGCCCGGGACAGGGGCACACCGGGGAGCTGTTTTTT
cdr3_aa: CASSPGQGHTGELFF

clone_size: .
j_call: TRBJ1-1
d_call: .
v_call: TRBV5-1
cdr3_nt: TGCGCCAGCAGGCTCACAGCTAACACTGAAGCTTTCTTT
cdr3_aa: CASRLTANTEAFF

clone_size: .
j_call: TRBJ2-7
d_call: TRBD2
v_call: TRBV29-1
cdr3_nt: TGCAGCGTTGCCGGGACTACCGACTACGAGCAGTACTTC
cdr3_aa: CSVAGTTDYEQYF

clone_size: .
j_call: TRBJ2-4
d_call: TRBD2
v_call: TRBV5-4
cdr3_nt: TGTGCCAGCAATGGAGGTAGCGGGATCTCGACCGTGCAGGTCTTC
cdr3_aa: CASNGGSGISTVQVF

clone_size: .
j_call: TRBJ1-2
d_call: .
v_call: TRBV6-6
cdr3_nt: TGTGCCAGCAGTTACTACGGACAGTTTGAGGATTATGGCTACACCTTC
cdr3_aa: CASSYYGQFEDYGYTF

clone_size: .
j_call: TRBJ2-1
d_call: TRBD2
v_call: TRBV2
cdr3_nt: TGTGCCAGCAGACCTTTACCCGGGGGGGTTTACAATGAGCAGTTCTTC
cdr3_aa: CASRPLPGGVYNEQFF

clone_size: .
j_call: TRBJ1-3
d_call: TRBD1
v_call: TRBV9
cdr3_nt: TGTGCCAGCAGCGCATCCTGCAGGGGGAACACCATATATTTT
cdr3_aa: CASSASCRGNTIYF

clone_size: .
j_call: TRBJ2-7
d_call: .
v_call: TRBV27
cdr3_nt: TGTGCCAGCAGTTTAGATCGTCTTCTCTTCGGGGAGCAGTACTTC
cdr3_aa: CASSLDRLLFGEQYF

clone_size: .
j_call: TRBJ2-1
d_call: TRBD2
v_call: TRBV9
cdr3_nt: TGTGCCAGCAGCGTAGGAGCGGGACTCTACAATGAGCAGTTCTTC
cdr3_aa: CASSVGAGLYNEQFF

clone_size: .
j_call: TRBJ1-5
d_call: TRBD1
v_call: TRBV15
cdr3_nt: TGTGCCACCAGCAGAAAAGGACAGGGTTGGGGTCAGCCCCAGCATTTT
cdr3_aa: CATSRKGQGWGQPQHF

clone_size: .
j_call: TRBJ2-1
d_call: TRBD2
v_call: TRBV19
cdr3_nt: TGTGCCAGTAGTATGGCCCACGGGGGGGGGAATGAGCAGTTCTTC
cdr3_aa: CASSMAHGGGNEQFF

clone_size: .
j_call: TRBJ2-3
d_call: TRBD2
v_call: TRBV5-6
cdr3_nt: TGTGCCAGCAGCTTTTCGGGACTATTTAGCACAGATACGCAGTATTTT
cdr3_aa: CASSFSGLFSTDTQYF

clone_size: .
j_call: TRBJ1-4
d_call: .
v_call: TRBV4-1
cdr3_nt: TGCGCCAGCAGCCAAGTTGCAGGGCGGACGAATGAAAAACTGTTTTTT
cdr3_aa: CASSQVAGRTNEKLFF

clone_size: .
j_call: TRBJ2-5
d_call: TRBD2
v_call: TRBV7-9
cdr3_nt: TGTGCCAGCAGCCTTGGGACGGGGGGTGGCCAAGAGACCCAGTACTTC
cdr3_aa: CASSLGTGGGQETQYF

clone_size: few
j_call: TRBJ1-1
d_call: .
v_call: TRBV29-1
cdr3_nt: TGCAGCGTTGAAGAGGGGAGGGGCACTGAAGCTTTCTTT
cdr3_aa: CSVEEGRGTEAFF

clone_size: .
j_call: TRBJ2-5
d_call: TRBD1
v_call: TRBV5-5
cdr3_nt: TGTGCCAGCAGCTCCCGGGACAGGGTGGAGACCCAGTACTTC
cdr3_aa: CASSSRDRVETQYF

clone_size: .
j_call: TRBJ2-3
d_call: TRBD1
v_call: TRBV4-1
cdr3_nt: TGCGCCAGCAGCAGGGGGGGACAGGGGGCACCAGATACGCAGTATTTT
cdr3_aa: CASSRGGQGAPDTQYF

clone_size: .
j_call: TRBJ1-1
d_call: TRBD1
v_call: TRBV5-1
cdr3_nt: TGCGCCAGCAGCTTGTATAGACAGGGGGACACTGAAGCTTTCTTT
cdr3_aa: CASSLYRQGDTEAFF

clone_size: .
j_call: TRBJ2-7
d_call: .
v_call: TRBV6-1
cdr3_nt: TGTGCCAGCAGGGACTACTCCTACGAGCAGTACTTC
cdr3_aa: CASRDYSYEQYF

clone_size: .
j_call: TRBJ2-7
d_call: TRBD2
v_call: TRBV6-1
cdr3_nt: TGTGCCAGCAGCCCGGGACTAGCGGCTACCTACGAGCAGTACTTC
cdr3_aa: CASSPGLAATYEQYF